This entry is about one TCR beta chain. This clonotype was detected many times. Its antigen is not yet known. It has no much larger one-base neighbor in the sample; base qualities were not kept. The TCR beta CDR3 regions were amplified from RNA transcripts. The TCR CDR3 was subjected to a first round of RT-PCR using the HTBI primer set and the Qiagen OneStep RT-PCR kit. Libraries were constructed in a second round of multiplex PCR, after which size selection and purification were performed. Paired-end sequencing of the libraries was performed with 100 bp reads on an Illumina HiSeq2000. As for how the authors treated the data: SOAPnuke was used to process the raw data, with reads discarded if the reads contained adapters or uncalled bases, had a mean Phred below 15, or lacked an exact constant-primer or identifier match. COPE v1.2.5 was used to merge high-quality paired reads, and clonotypes were defined as unique nucleotide sequences. Clonotypes were aligned to IMGT TRBV, TRBD and TRBJ reference segments using MiTCR v1.1. Analysis was restricted to V-J combinations with a frequency above 0.0001, which covered about 99% of repertoires. The TCS score was defined as the ratio of F50 (clonal expansion) to E x V (chaos), calculated using BLOSUM62-based TCRdist between CDR3 peptides within each V-J. Welch's t-statistics and random forest reduced roughly 500 V-J features to about 12, which were used in a naive Bayes classifier (R e1071). Clones were called with MiXCR by TCRdb after fastp trimmed the public reads at Q25, and only in-frame beta chains were retained. Rows matching on CDR3 protein sequence are summarized as one entry with the most common DNA and genes. The V and J calls reflect TCRdb's pipeline rather than the authors' work. Present in this sample are approximately 380,000 distinct CDR3 sequences, 19% of which were seen just once. The ten largest clones represent about 3.7% of the sample.

The entry originates in a study of T cells in Graves' hyperthyroidism and ophthalmopathy (dated by TCRdb to the late 2010s). Notes on the research overall: Peripheral blood was sampled at the time of initial diagnosis, prior to any treatment. Once sampling was done, hyperthyroidism patients were given methimazole at a starting dose of 30 mg daily, whereas ophthalmopathy patients were given high-dose intravenous methylprednisolone. An independent validation cohort of fewer than 20 hyperthyroidism patients and approximately 17 patients who later progressed to ophthalmopathy tested prospective prediction of ophthalmopathy. For training and testing, the approximately 92 patients in the discovery cohort were randomly divided in a 7:3 ratio. The paper reports TCR Vbeta CDR3 sequencing of 135 peripheral blood samples: 43 ophthalmopathy, about 75 hyperthyroidism and around 17 progressor patients. To identify distinguishing TCR V-J signatures, a discovery cohort of 90 to 100 patients was used, comprising 43 with Graves' ophthalmopathy and some 57 with stable Graves' hyperthyroidism. Thyroid tissue and blood T-cell repertoires from several Graves' hyperthyroidism patients were also compared in the study. Broader findings and caveats from the paper: In cross-validation, a model built on a 13 V-J signature told ophthalmopathy apart from stable hyperthyroidism with approximately 90% sensitivity and about 81% specificity, and in testing the same model reached 80%/75%. In validation, the model predicted progression to ophthalmopathy with approximately 71% sensitivity and less than 75% specificity, a median of about 6.7 months before onset. Sample size was not statistically predetermined, and investigators were not blinded to group allocation. Most expanded thyroid clonotypes (frequency above 0.001) were also found in blood, which suggests that blood repertoires may mirror thyroid immune responses.

The CDR3 holds 13 amino acids from the cysteine to the phenylalanine. Left in the record is the CDR3 DNA by itself, 39 bases read in frame from the first base. V is pared back by 6 bases and J by 4 bases, with 12 bases lying between the germline termini. Stable Graves' hyperthyroidism was defined as no progression to ophthalmopathy during 18 months of follow-up. Hyperthyroidism patients were newly diagnosed, had a disease duration of under 2 months, and were aged 18 to 65 years. Exclusion was applied to patients with uncontrolled infections, other autoimmune diseases, pregnancy or lactation. Diagnoses were based on clinical symptoms, serum thyroxine and TRAb, thyroid ultrasound and orbital computed tomography. Ficoll-Paque density gradient centrifugation was used to isolate PBMCs from around 10 ml of fresh peripheral blood. Total RNA was extracted using Trizol reagent, and RNA quality was assessed on an Agilent 2100 Bioanalyzer.

The clonotype comes from a woman between 18 and 29 years old with Graves' hyperthyroidism. Recombination joined TRBV12-3 or TRBV12-4 with TRBJ1-2, with a tentative D gene TRBD1 over 5 matching bases. The sample was blood. The CDR3 region: CASSPRGSYGYTF. In nucleotides, the sequence is TGTGCCAGCAGCCCTCGGGGCAGCTATGGCTACACCTTC.